This T cell receptor (beta chain) came from a study of neurological immune-mediated disorders. The CDR3 runs to 12 residues. CDR1 and CDR2 (germline): MNHEY, SMNVEV (reference sequence). V was clipped by 5 bases and J by 6 bases, with 8 bases between them. General observations from the study: There was no clinical or MRI feature that showed an association with the multiple sclerosis repertoire cluster.

Time point defined: longitudinal time-point 3. This clonotype appeared many times. Its specificity is unknown. One entry per CDR3 protein, called by TCRdb with MiXCR from the 5' RACE reads. The sample holds under 100,000 distinct CDR3 sequences; roughly 4.3% are singletons and the top ten take over 5.5%. The rearrangement links TRBV27 to TRBJ1-5; D is ambiguous. The TCR comes from a woman aged 55-70 years with multiple sclerosis. Sequencing used PBMCs. CDR3: CASSPWGQPQHF. The CDR3 nucleotides are TGTGCCAGCAGTCCCTGGGGTCAGCCCCAGCATTTT.